The source of this T cell receptor (beta chain) is a study of blood T cell repertoires in COVID-19. About the research overall: Acute and convalescent COVID-19 specimens originated in the United States, Italy and Spain. PBMCs, B-cell-depleted T cells, or T cells were the source of the cDNA or gDNA that made up the material.

Authors' analysis steps: Amplification with reference gene primers provided the estimates of nucleated cell counts. Clones were sequenced by immunoSEQ multiplex PCR, and TCRdb holds only the in-frame ones, with some missing. The V and J calls and clone size come from that table; D and trimming were worked out from the DNA. The sample carries about 180,000 clones, around 87% recorded once. Trimming took off 2 bases at V and 6 bases at J, with 13 bases between the two ends. This CDR3 comprises 14 residues. CDR1 is WSHSY and CDR2 is SAAADI in the germline V gene. This chain connects TRBV10-2 to TRBJ1-1; D uncertain. The sequence was obtained from a man between 35 and 55 years old with active or convalescent COVID-19. Sequences were obtained from peripheral blood. The CDR3 sequence is CASSEAYPRAEAFF. Here the CDR3 DNA reads TGCGCCAGCAGTGAGGCTTATCCTCGGGCTGAAGCTTTCTTT.